Below, 5 T cell receptor beta chains from the same sample are listed, as sequenced in a study of T cell changes during pregnancy in multiple sclerosis. Some clones are missing from TCRdb's copy, which holds only in-frame ones; the method was immunoSEQ multiplex PCR. This sample has more than 70,000 clones, with about 91% found just once. The sequencing used peripheral blood, collected before pregnancy. These receptors originate from a female donor with multiple sclerosis, enrolled in a pregnancy study.

V and J are TRBV6-5 and TRBJ2-7; possibly TRBD2 for D (6 bases). The CDR3 consists of 16 residues. Trimming shortened V by 0 bases and J by 0 bases, and 12 bases separated the two germline ends. Germline V gives CDR1 MNHEY, CDR2 SVGAGI. Here the CDR3 reads CASSYSGRGYSYEQYF. DNA for the CDR3: TGTGCCAGCAGTTACTCGGGTCGGGGGTACTCCTACGAGCAGTACTTC.

This chain links TRBV19 with TRBJ2-6; tentative D call: TRBD2 (6 bases). The CDR3 spans 20 residues. Germline CDR1 and CDR2: LNHDA and SQIVND (reference sequence). Between the trimmed V and J ends, which lost 0 bases and 0 bases, there was a span of 18 bases. CDR3: CASSIDQAGTSSSGANVLTF. In nucleotides, the CDR3 is TGTGCCAGTAGTATAGATCAGGCGGGGACGTCCAGCTCTGGGGCCAACGTCCTGACTTTC.

The chain uses TRBV7-9 and TRBJ2-7, with TRBD1 as a possible D gene (7 bases). Germline CDR1 SEHNR, CDR2 FQNEAQ (reference sequence). Trimming left V 0 bases short and J 0 bases short, with 12 bases between. The CDR3 contains 16 residues. CDR3 residues: CASSLAGQGGSYEQYF. For the CDR3, the DNA is TGTGCCAGCAGCTTAGCAGGCCAGGGGGGCTCCTACGAGCAGTACTTC.

The chain recombines TRBV27 with TRBJ2-1; TRBD2 aligns across 11 bases. CDR3 length: 15 residues. J lost 7 bases, V lost 7 bases, and 9 bases had no gene match. Germline V gene data show CDR1 as MNHEY and CDR2 as SMNVEV (reference sequence). CDR3 sequence (DNA): TGTGCCAGCAATCAACTAGCGGGAGAGGCGAATGAGCAGTTCTTC. As protein: CASNQLAGEANEQFF.

The chain uses TRBV2 and TRBJ2-7; TRBD2 matches at 13 bases. This CDR3 has 15 amino acids. J lost 3 bases, V lost 6 bases, and 5 bases had no gene match. CDR1 is SNHLY, CDR2 FYNNEI, per germline. The DNA of the CDR3 is TGTGCCAGCAGCCCCGGGACTAGCGGGGTCTACGAGCAGTACTTC. Translated, it gives CASSPGTSGVYEQYF. Looking up the rest from reference TRBV2 and TRBJ2-7 gives the full variable domain: EPEVTQTPSHQVTQMGQEVILRCVPISNHLYFYWYRQILGQKVEFLVSFYNNEISEKSEIFDDQFSVERPDGSNFTLKIRSTKLEDSAMYFCASSPGTSGVYEQYFGPGTRLTVT.